This is a list of T cell receptor beta chains from one sample in a study of blood T cell repertoires in COVID-19. The protocol was immunoSEQ multiplex PCR, while the TCRdb copy is restricted to in-frame clones and leaves out a portion. The sample includes 250,000 to 300,000 clones, roughly 91% of them seen just once. What was sequenced was peripheral blood. The receptors were sampled from a man aged 40-55 years with acute or convalescent COVID-19. Each CDR3 is given with its conserved first and last residue. Each record gives: CDR3 protein, CDR3 DNA, J gene, D gene, clone size, V gene. A D gene is named only where the DNA matches it firmly. Clone size is given for some rows only: seen once, a few or many times, or a class if the clone is expanded.

CASSGDSRNYGYTF TGTGCCAGCAGTGGGGACAGCCGTAACTATGGCTACACCTTC TRBJ1-2 TRBD1 - TRBV25-1
CASSPDGTATNEKLFF TGTGCCAGCAGCCCTGATGGCACAGCAACTAATGAAAAACTGTTTTTT TRBJ1-4 - - TRBV11-1
CASNRAGNSPLHF TGTGCCAGCAACAGAGCGGGAAATTCACCCCTCCACTTT TRBJ1-6 - - TRBV11-2
CASRSGSYNSPLHF TGTGCCAGCAGGTCCGGGTCCTATAATTCACCCCTCCACTTT TRBJ1-6 - - TRBV6-6
CASGLVQERGAKYRNEQFF TGTGCTAGTGGTTTGGTACAAGAGCGGGGGGCCAAGTATAGAAATGAGCAGTTCTTC TRBJ2-1 TRBD2 once TRBV12-5
CASSLALSSGGANEQFF TGTGCCAGCAGCTTGGCCCTGTCTAGCGGGGGGGCGAATGAGCAGTTCTTC TRBJ2-1 TRBD2 - TRBV5-8
CASSISRGETQYF TGTGCCAGTAGTATTTCCAGGGGTGAGACCCAGTACTTC TRBJ2-5 - - TRBV19
CASSNRSPEQYF TGTGCCAGCAGTAACAGGTCCCCCGAGCAGTACTTC TRBJ2-7 - - TRBV2
CAWSPVQGVRAFF TGTGCCTGGAGCCCGGTGCAGGGGGTTCGAGCTTTCTTT TRBJ1-1 TRBD1 few TRBV30
CASSFTGAETQYF TGTGCCAGTAGTTTCACAGGGGCGGAGACCCAGTACTTC TRBJ2-5 TRBD1 once TRBV19
CASSQDYSGANVLTF TGTGCCAGCAGCCAAGATTACTCTGGGGCCAACGTCCTGACTTTC TRBJ2-6 - - TRBV3-1/TRBV3-2
CASSLFGRGDYGYTF TGTGCCAGCAGCCTCTTTGGCAGGGGGGACTATGGCTACACCTTC TRBJ1-2 TRBD1 - TRBV3-1/TRBV3-2
CASSRFAGGAGNTEAFF TGTGCCAGCAGCCGCTTCGCAGGGGGCGCGGGGAACACTGAAGCTTTCTTT TRBJ1-1 TRBD1 once TRBV7-8
CASSLMTGPNTEAFF TGTGCCAGCAGCCTTATGACAGGACCCAACACTGAAGCTTTCTTT TRBJ1-1 - - TRBV4-2
CASRDRATSSSYNEQFF TGCGCCAGCCGGGACAGGGCGACCAGTAGCTCCTACAATGAGCAGTTCTTC TRBJ2-1 TRBD1 - TRBV5-1
CASSPEESFYGYTF TGTGCCAGCTCACCCGAAGAGAGTTTCTATGGCTACACCTTC TRBJ1-2 - - TRBV18
CASSEGWGQGHF TGTGCCAGCAGTGAGGGGTGGGGACAGGGACATTTT TRBJ1-1 TRBD1 - TRBV6-1
CASSYEGPGTDTQYF TGTGCCAGCAGTTACGAGGGCCCTGGCACAGATACGCAGTATTTT TRBJ2-3 - - TRBV6-2/TRBV6-3
CASSPQRQPQHF TGTGCCAGTAGCCCCCAGCGACAGCCCCAGCATTTT TRBJ1-5 - few TRBV19
CSVSQGLNQPQHF TGCAGCGTATCACAGGGCCTCAATCAGCCCCAGCATTTT TRBJ1-5 - - TRBV29-1
CASSYSSYNEQFF TGTGCCAGCAGTTATAGCTCCTACAATGAGCAGTTCTTC TRBJ2-1 - - TRBV2
CASSLAGQGLTEAFF TGTGCCAGCAGCTTAGCGGGACAGGGTCTCACTGAAGCTTTCTTT TRBJ1-1 TRBD1 - TRBV7-2
CASSYQRQGETEAFF TGTGCCAGCAGTTACCAACGACAGGGAGAAACTGAAGCTTTCTTT TRBJ1-1 TRBD1 - TRBV6-5
CASSLGGSPLHF TGTGCCAGCAGTTTGGGGGGTTCACCCCTCCACTTT TRBJ1-6 - - TRBV12-3/TRBV12-4
CAWSASGEIQFF TGTGCCTGGAGCGCCTCAGGGGAGATACAGTTCTTC TRBJ2-1 - - TRBV30
CASSQGTGFPYGYTF TGTGCCAGCAGCCAGGGGACAGGTTTCCCCTATGGCTACACCTTC TRBJ1-2 TRBD1 few TRBV3-1/TRBV3-2
CASSEVLAGENEQFF TGTGCCAGCAGTGAAGTATTAGCGGGGGAAAATGAGCAGTTCTTC TRBJ2-1 TRBD2 - TRBV2
CASSLDRNTGELFF TGTGCCAGCAGCCTGGACAGGAACACCGGGGAGCTGTTTTTT TRBJ2-2 - - TRBV6-5
CASSIQGRNEKLFF TGTGCCAGCAGCATACAGGGCCGCAATGAAAAACTGTTTTTT TRBJ1-4 - - TRBV6-6
CASSVFSGSNQPQHF TGTGCCAGTAGTGTATTCTCGGGGAGCAATCAGCCCCAGCATTTT TRBJ1-5 - - TRBV19
CASSYTSGEEFF TGTGCCAGCAGTTACACTAGCGGGGAGGAGTTCTTC TRBJ2-1 TRBD2 - TRBV6-5